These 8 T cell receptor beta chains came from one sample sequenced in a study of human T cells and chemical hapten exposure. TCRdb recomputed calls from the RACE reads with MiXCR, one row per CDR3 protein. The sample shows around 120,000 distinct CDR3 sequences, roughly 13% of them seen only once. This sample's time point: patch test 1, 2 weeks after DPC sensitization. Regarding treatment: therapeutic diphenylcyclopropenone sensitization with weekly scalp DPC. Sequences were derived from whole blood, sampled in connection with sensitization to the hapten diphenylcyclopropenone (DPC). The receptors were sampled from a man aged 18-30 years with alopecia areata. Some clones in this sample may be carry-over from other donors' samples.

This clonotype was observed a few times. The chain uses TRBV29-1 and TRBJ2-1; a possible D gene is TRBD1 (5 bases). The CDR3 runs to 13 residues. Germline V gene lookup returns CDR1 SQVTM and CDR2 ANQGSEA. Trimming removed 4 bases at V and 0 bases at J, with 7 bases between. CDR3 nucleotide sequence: TGCAGCGTTGGACAGCGCTCCTACAATGAGCAGTTCTTC. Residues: CSVGQRSYNEQFF.

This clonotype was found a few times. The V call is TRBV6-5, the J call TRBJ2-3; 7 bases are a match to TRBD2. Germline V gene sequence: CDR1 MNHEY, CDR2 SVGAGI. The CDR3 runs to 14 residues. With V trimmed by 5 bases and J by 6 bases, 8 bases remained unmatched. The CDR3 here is CASSPRLAGDTQYF. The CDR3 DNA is TGTGCCAGCAGTCCCAGACTAGCCGGGGATACGCAGTATTTT.

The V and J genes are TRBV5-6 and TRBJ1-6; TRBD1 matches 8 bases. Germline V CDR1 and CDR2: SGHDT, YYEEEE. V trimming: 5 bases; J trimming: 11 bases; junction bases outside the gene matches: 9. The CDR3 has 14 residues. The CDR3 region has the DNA TGTGCCAGCAGTTCCGGGACAGGTGAAGCACCCCTCCACTTT. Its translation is CASSSGTGEAPLHF.

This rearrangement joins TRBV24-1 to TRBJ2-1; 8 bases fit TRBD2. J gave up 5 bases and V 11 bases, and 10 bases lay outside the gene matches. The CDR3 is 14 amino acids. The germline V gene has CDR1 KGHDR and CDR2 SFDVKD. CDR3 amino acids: CAIGGASEDNEQFF. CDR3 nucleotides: TGTGCCATCGGGGGGGCTAGCGAAGACAATGAGCAGTTCTTC.

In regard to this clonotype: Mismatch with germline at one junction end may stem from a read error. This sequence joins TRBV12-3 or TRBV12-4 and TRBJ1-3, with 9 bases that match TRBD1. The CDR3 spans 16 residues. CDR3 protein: CASSFPRTGVGNTLYF. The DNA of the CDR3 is TGTGCCAGCAGTTTCCCCCGGACAGGGGTCGGAAACACCTTATATTTT.

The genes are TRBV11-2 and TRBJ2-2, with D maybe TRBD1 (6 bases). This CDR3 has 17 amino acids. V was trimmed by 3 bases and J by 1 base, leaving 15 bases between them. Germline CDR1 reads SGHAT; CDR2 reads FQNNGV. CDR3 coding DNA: TGTGCCAGCAGCTTCTGGCGGACAGCGCTGAACACCGGGGAGCTGTTTTTT. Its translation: CASSFWRTALNTGELFF.

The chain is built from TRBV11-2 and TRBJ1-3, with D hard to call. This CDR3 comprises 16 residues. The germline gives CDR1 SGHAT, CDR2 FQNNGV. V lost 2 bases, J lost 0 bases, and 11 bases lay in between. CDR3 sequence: CASSLISTFSGNTIYF. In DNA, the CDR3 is TGTGCCAGCAGCTTAATATCGACCTTCTCTGGAAACACCATATATTTT.

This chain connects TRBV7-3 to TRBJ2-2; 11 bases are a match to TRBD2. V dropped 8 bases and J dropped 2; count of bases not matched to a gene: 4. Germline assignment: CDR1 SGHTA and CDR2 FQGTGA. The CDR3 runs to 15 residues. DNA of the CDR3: TGTGCCAGCGCAACTAGCGGGGGTAACACCGGGGAGCTGTTTTTT. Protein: CASATSGGNTGELFF.